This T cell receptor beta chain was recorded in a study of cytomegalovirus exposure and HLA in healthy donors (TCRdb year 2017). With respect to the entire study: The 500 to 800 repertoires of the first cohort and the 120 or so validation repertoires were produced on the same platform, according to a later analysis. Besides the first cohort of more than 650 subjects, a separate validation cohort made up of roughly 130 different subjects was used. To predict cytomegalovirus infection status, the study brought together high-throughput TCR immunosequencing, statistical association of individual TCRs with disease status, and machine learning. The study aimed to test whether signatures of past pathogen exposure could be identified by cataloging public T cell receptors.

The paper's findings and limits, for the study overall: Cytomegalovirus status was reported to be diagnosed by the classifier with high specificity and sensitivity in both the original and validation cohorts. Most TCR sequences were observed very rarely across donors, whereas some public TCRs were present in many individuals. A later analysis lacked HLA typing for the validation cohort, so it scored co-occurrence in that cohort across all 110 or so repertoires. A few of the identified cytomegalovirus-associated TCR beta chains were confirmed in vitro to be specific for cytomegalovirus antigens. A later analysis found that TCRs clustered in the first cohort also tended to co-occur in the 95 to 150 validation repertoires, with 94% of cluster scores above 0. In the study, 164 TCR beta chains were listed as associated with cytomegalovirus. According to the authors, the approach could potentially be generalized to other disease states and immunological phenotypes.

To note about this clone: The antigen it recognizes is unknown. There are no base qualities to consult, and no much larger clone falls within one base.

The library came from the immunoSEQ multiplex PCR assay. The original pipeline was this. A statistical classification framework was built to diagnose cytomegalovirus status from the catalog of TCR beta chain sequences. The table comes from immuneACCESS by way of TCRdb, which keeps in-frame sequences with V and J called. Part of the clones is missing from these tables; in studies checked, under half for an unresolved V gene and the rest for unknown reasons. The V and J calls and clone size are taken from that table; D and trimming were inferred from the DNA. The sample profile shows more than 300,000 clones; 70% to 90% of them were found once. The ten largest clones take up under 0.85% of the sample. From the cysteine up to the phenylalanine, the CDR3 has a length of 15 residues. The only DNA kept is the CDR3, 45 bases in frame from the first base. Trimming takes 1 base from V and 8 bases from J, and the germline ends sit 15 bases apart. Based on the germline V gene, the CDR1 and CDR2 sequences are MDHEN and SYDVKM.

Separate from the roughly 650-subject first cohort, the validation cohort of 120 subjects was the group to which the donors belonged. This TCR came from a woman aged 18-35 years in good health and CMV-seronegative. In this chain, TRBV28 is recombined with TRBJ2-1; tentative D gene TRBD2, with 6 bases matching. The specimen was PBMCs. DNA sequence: TGTGCCAGCAGTTTATCAGGGTGGGGGGTGGATGAGCAGTTCTTC. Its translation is CASSLSGWGVDEQFF.